Sequencing of this T cell receptor beta chain was carried out in a study of blood T cell repertoires in COVID-19. Study as a whole: Sites in the United States, Italy and Spain provided acute and convalescent COVID-19 samples.

The germline V and J ends were trimmed by 4 bases and 4 bases, with 19 bases remaining between them. The CDR3 is made up of 16 amino acids. Germline-derived CDR1 and CDR2 are SGHRS and YFSETQ. As originally analysed: Reference gene primer amplification in the assay estimated nucleated cell counts. Method: immunoSEQ multiplex PCR; TCRdb's copy keeps in-frame clones and lacks some. The V and J calls and the clone size are those of that table, but D and trimming were determined from the DNA. Of about 85,000 clones listed, approximately 88% were seen once; the top ten hold about 5.3%. This TCR was recovered from a man between 60 and 70 years old with acute or convalescent COVID-19. Sequencing was performed on peripheral blood. The chain combines TRBV5-1 with TRBJ2-3; D may be TRBD2 (6 bases). The CDR3 DNA reads TGCGCCAGCAGCCACCGGGACTCCGCCTCTCCAGATACGCAGTATTTT. Translating gives CASSHRDSASPDTQYF.